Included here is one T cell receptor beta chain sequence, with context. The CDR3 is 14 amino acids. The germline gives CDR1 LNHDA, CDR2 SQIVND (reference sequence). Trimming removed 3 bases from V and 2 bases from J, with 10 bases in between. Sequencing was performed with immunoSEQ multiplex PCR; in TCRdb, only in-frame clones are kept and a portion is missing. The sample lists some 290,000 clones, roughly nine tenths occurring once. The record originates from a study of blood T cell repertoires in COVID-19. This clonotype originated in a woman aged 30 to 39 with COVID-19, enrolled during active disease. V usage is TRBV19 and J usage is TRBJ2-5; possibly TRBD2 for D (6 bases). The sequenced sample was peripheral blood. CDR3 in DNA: TGTGCCAGTAGTATTGCGGGACTTCAAGAGACCCAGTACTTC. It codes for CASSIAGLQETQYF.